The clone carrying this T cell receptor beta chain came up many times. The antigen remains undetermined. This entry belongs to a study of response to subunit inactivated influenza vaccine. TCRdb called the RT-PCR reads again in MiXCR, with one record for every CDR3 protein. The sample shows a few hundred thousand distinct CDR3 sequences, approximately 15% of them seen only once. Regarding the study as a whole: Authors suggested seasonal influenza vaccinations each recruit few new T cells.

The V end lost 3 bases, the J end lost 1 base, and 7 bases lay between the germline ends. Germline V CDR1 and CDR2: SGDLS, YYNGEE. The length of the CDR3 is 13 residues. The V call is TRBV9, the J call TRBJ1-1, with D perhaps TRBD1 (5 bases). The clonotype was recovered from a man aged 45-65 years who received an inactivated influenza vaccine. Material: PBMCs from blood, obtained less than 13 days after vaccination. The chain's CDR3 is CASSEGQNTEAFF. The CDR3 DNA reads TGTGCCAGCAGCGAAGGACAGAACACTGAAGCTTTCTTT.